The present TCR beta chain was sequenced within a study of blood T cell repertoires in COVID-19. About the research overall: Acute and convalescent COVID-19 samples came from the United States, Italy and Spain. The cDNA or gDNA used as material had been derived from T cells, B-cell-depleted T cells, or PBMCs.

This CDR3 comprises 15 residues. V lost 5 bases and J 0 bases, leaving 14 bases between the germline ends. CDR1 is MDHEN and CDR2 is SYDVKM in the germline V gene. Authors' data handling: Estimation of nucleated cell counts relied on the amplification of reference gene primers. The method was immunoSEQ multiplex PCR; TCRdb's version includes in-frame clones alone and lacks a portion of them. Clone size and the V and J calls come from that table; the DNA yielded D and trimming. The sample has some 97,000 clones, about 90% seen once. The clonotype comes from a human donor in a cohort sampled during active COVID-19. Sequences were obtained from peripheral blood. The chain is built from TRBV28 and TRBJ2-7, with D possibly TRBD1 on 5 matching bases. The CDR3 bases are TGTGCCAGCAGTCGGACACACTCAGTCTCCTACGAGCAGTACTTC. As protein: CASSRTHSVSYEQYF.